Shown below are 30 T cell receptor beta chains from a single sample sequenced in a study of tumor and adjacent non-tumor tissue in lung cancer. This sample's RNA came from whole unsorted tissue. TCRbeta libraries were built with three rounds of nested PCR, modified from ARM-PCR. TCRdb redid the calling of the multiplex PCR reads with MiXCR, one entry per CDR3 protein. The sample gives 100,000 to 150,000 distinct CDR3 sequences, 60% to 70% of which show up once; roughly 12% is in the top ten. Specimen: lung tumor tissue. All receptors derive from a man aged 25 to 40 with non-small cell lung cancer.

The chain joins TRBV11-2 to TRBJ2-7; D possibly corresponds to TRBD2 (6 bases). Germline V gives CDR1 SGHAT, CDR2 FQNNGV. The CDR3 length is 15 residues. V was pared by 8 bases and J by 4 bases, with 21 bases between. The CDR3, as DNA: TGTGCCAGCGGCCCGGGGACGACTAGTGGTTACGAGCAGTACTTC. Residues: CASGPGTTSGYEQYF.

With respect to this clonotype: The junction departs from germline at one end; a sequencing error may be responsible. The chain uses TRBV6-1 and TRBJ1-5; D call uncertain. Germline values: CDR1 MNHNS, CDR2 SASEGT. This CDR3 is 16 amino acids long. Written as DNA, the CDR3 is TGTGTCAGCAATCACACAGTGAGGGTACGCAATCAGCCCCAGCATTTT. It specifies CVSNHTVRVRNQPQHF.

As concerns this clonotype: Mismatch with germline at one junction end may stem from a read error. The chain has TRBV20-1 and TRBJ1-1; TRBD1 matches 7 bases. CDR1 and CDR2 (germline): DFQATT, SNEGSKA (reference sequence). This CDR3 region has 14 residues. This CDR3 reads CSAGDRTGNNVAFF. For the CDR3, the DNA is TGCAGTGCTGGAGATCGGACAGGCAACAATGTAGCTTTCTTT.

The chain recombines TRBV18 with TRBJ1-2; TRBD1 agrees at 7 bases. J was trimmed by 4 bases and V by 2 bases; bases with no gene match: 7. Looked up from germline, CDR1 is KGHSH and CDR2 is LQKENI. The CDR3 runs 15 residues. This CDR3 is CASSPTPDRRYGYTF. Written as DNA, the CDR3 is TGTGCCAGCTCACCAACCCCGGACAGGCGCTATGGCTACACCTTC.

As concerns this clonotype: Without the conserved terminal phenylalanine or tryptophan, this CDR3 likely stems from a read error. The chain has TRBV11-1 and TRBJ2-4; weak D call: TRBD1 (5 bases). V was shortened by 7 bases and J by 3 bases, with 19 bases between the two germline ends. The CDR3 sequence is 16 residues long. Germline CDR1 SGHAT, CDR2 FQDESV (reference sequence). The CDR3 nucleotides are TGTGCCAGCACCCGCTCAGGCAGGGCGATCAAAAACATTCAGTACATC. Its translation is CASTRSGRAIKNIQYI.

Concerning this clonotype itself: A much more abundant neighbour one base away suggests this may be a read error. DNA for the CDR3: TGTGCCAGCAGTACTACGACCCTCGGGCAGTTCTTC. This codes for CASSTTTLGQFF. The rearrangement links TRBV12-3 or TRBV12-4 to TRBJ2-1, with D unresolved. V was pared by 5 bases and J by 12 bases, with 14 bases between. This CDR3 is 12 amino acids long.

With regard to this clonotype: At one boundary the junction diverges from the germline segment, which might be a read error. This chain links TRBV6-5 with TRBJ2-1; D not resolved. This CDR3 has 15 residues. Germline V gene lookup returns CDR1 MNHEY and CDR2 SVGAGI. The CDR3 sequence is CASGYCKWAGNEQFF. In DNA, the CDR3 is TGTGCCAGCGGTTACTGCAAGTGGGCTGGCAATGAGCAGTTCTTC.

This clonotype occurred many times. V and J are TRBV20-1 and TRBJ1-1; 7 positions agree with TRBD1. The CDR3 totals 13 residues. The germline V gene has CDR1 DFQATT and CDR2 SNEGSKA (reference sequence). J was trimmed by 3 bases and V by 1 base; bases with no gene match: 2. This chain's CDR3 is CSARGQGDTEAFF. The CDR3 DNA sequence: TGCAGTGCTAGAGGACAGGGCGACACTGAAGCTTTCTTT.

Regarding this clonotype: At one of its ends the junction is not consistent with the germline gene, which may arise from a read error. The V and J genes are TRBV6-5 and TRBJ2-3, with TRBD2 matching over 7 bases. Per germline, CDR1 MNHEY and CDR2 SVGAGI. CDR3 size: 16 residues. CDR3 sequence: CTSSYSSGRSTDTQYF. The CDR3 DNA reads TGTACCAGTAGTTACTCGTCCGGGAGGAGCACAGATACGCAGTATTTT.

The chain joins TRBV29-1 to TRBJ1-1; 9 bases are shared with TRBD1. The CDR3 runs to 15 residues. Germline assignment: CDR1 SQVTM and CDR2 ANQGSEA. CDR3 DNA: TGCTGCGCAAACATCCGGGACAGGGTGAATACTAAAGCTTTCTTT. As protein: CCANIRDRVNTKAFF.

This clonotype has only one observation. The chain carries TRBV30 and TRBJ2-7, with unresolved D. V lost 4 bases and J 2 bases, leaving 12 bases between the germline ends. The CDR3 consists of 13 residues. Germline loops: CDR1 GTSNPN, CDR2 SVGIG (reference sequence). CDR3: CAWNPPPTYEQYF. The CDR3 bases are TGTGCCTGGAATCCCCCCCCAACCTACGAGCAGTACTTC.

This chain uses TRBV6-2 or TRBV6-3 with TRBJ1-5, with unresolved D. The CDR3 is made up of 14 amino acids. The V gene's germline CDR1 is MNHEY and CDR2 SVGEGT. Trimming took off 4 bases at V and 7 bases at J, with 14 bases between the two ends. The DNA of the CDR3 is TGTGCCAGCAGTTCAGGATTGGGTGTCCAGCCCCAGCATTTT. It encodes CASSSGLGVQPQHF.

This clonotype occurred a few times. One base away lies a much larger clone, so this may be a sequencing read error. The CDR3, as DNA: TGTGCCAGCTGCTTGGATCAGGGAATCGGGGAGCTGTTTTTT. It translates to CASCLDQGIGELFF. The chain couples TRBV5-4 to TRBJ2-2, with a weak D call TRBD1 (5 bases). This CDR3 is 14 amino acids long. Germline-derived CDR1 and CDR2 are SGHNT and YYREEE (reference sequence).

This clonotype came up many times. V and J are TRBV4-3 and TRBJ2-3; D not certain. Germline assignment: CDR1 LGHNA and CDR2 YSLEER. CDR3 length: 15 amino acids. V dropped 3 bases and J dropped 0 bases, with 10 bases sitting between them. The CDR3 sequence is CASSHGVASTDTQYF. In DNA, the CDR3 is TGCGCCAGCAGCCACGGCGTTGCTAGCACAGATACGCAGTATTTT.

Details on this clonotype: At one end the junction does not follow the germline gene, possibly because of a read error. J is TRBJ2-7 and V is TRBV6-2 or TRBV6-3; the D gene is possibly TRBD1 (5 bases). This CDR3 has 14 amino acids. Germline values: CDR1 MNHEY, CDR2 SVGEGT. CDR3 sequence: CASTFQRQTYEQYF. DNA for the CDR3: TGTGCCAGCACTTTCCAGAGACAGACCTACGAACAGTACTTC.

This rearrangement joins TRBV11-2 to TRBJ2-7, with 11 bases identical to TRBD2. Germline-derived CDR1 and CDR2 are SGHAT and FQNNGV. V lost 8 bases to trimming and J lost 2 bases; unmatched junction nucleotides: 8. This CDR3 region has 15 residues. CDR3 DNA: TGTGCCAGCGGATTAGAACTAGCGGGGGCCTACGAGCAGTACTTC. Translated, it gives CASGLELAGAYEQYF.

For this clonotype: It may be a read error: a sequence one base away is much more abundant. This sequence joins TRBV29-1 and TRBJ2-3, with TRBD2 matching over 7 bases. The germline gives CDR1 SQVTM, CDR2 ANQGSEA. This CDR3 has 12 residues. The CDR3 DNA reads as TGCAACGTCCGCGGGGGAGGATCGGATCGGTATTTT. It encodes CNVRGGGSDRYF.

Regarding this clonotype: The conserved phenylalanine or tryptophan is not found at the CDR3 terminus, so this likely reflects a read error. The chain is built from TRBV4-1 and TRBJ1-4, with TRBD1 matching 9 bases. Germline V CDR1 and CDR2: MGHRA, YSYEKL. The CDR3 totals 14 residues. Losses at the gene ends were 9 bases for V and 7 bases for J; bases not matched to a gene: 9. The CDR3 reads CASSTGTGREKLFY. In DNA form, the CDR3 reads TGCGCCAGTAGTACCGGGACAGGGCGTGAAAAACTGTTTTAT.

The gene calls are TRBV11-2 and TRBJ2-7; possibly TRBD1 for D (5 bases). Trimming took off 1 base at V and 4 bases at J, with 20 bases between the two ends. Germline V lookup: CDR1 SGHAT, CDR2 FQNNGV. The CDR3 runs to 17 residues. In DNA, the CDR3 is TGTGCCAGCAGCTTAGGTCTGTGCAGGGCTGGTTCGTACGAGCAGTACTTC. This gives the protein CASSLGLCRAGSYEQYF.

This clonotype has a handful of counts. Mismatch with germline at one junction end may stem from a read error. The V call is TRBV10-2, the J call TRBJ2-7; D is unresolved. Germline CDR1 and CDR2: WSHSY and SAAADI. This CDR3 has 14 residues. CDR3 coding DNA: TGCGCCAGCAGTGGTTTCTCCCCCATCTACGAGGAGTACTTC. This encodes CASSGFSPIYEEYF.

This clonotype has just a few counts. V usage is TRBV11-2 and J usage is TRBJ2-1; D perhaps matches TRBD2 (6 bases). This CDR3 is built from 13 residues. Germline CDR1 SGHAT, CDR2 FQNNGV. Trimming took off 0 bases at V and 12 bases at J, with 12 bases between the two ends. The CDR3: CASSLDLNGRQFF. For the CDR3, the DNA is TGTGCCAGCAGCTTAGATCTGAACGGGAGGCAGTTCTTC.

The rearrangement uses TRBV29-1 and TRBJ1-1; no clear D gene. Trimming took off 8 bases at V and 7 bases at J, with 17 bases between the two ends. The length of the CDR3 is 12 residues. From germline, CDR1 is SQVTM and CDR2 ANQGSEA. The chain's CDR3 is CSLTWQAIEAFF. The DNA of the CDR3 is TGCAGCCTTACATGGCAGGCCATTGAAGCTTTCTTT.

A word on this clonotype: A much larger clone lies a single base off, so this may be a read error. This rearrangement joins TRBV20-1 to TRBJ1-1; TRBD1 matches 8 bases. CDR1 is DFQATT, CDR2 SNEGSKA, per germline (reference sequence). CDR3 length equals 14 residues. The CDR3 coding sequence is TGCAGTGCCTCACCTAGGACAGGGAACATTGAAGCTTTCTTT. It translates to CSASPRTGNIEAFF.

On this clonotype: One end of the junction fails to match germline, which may point to a read error. The chain joins TRBV12-3 or TRBV12-4 to TRBJ2-5, with 14 bases matching TRBD2. CDR3 size: 16 residues. Written as DNA, the CDR3 is TGTACCAGCAGTTTGGGGACTAGCGGGGGAGTAGAGACTCAGTACTTC. Amino acids: CTSSLGTSGGVETQYF.

Concerning this clonotype: Without the conserved terminal phenylalanine or tryptophan, this CDR3 likely stems from a read error. The V and J genes are TRBV4-1 and TRBJ2-3, with unresolved D. V lost 3 bases and J 5 bases, leaving 15 bases between the germline ends. CDR1 MGHRA and CDR2 YSYEKL come from the germline V gene. The CDR3 has 15 amino acids. The CDR3 protein is CASSQRAIGRDTQYL. CDR3 coding DNA: TGCGCCAGCAGCCAGAGAGCAATAGGTAGAGATACGCAGTATCTT.

The chain joins TRBV20-1 to TRBJ2-1; 8 bases line up with TRBD2. V lost 7 bases and J lost 7; bases outside the gene matches: 21. The germline CDR1 and CDR2 sequences are DFQATT and SNEGSKA (reference sequence). The CDR3 is 17 amino acids. The chain's CDR3 is CSVKDPRPGGLGNEQFF. For the CDR3, the DNA is TGCAGTGTTAAAGATCCACGCCCGGGAGGGCTAGGGAATGAGCAGTTCTTC.

V is TRBV6-1 and J is TRBJ2-7; a possible D gene is TRBD1 (5 bases). Looked up from germline, CDR1 is MNHNS and CDR2 is SASEGT. Trimming cost V 2 bases and J 6 bases, with 20 bases left between them. The CDR3 sequence is 16 residues long. This CDR3 is CASSEWTGSGSSEQYF. The CDR3 DNA is TGTGCCAGCAGTGAATGGACCGGGTCAGGGTCAAGCGAGCAGTACTTC.

The chain links TRBV5-1 to TRBJ2-2; D is unclear. CDR3 length equals 13 residues. CDR1 is SGHRS, CDR2 YFSETQ, per germline. V was shortened by 4 bases and J by 10 bases, with 14 bases between the two germline ends. The CDR3 loop is CASSLEWAEELFF. The CDR3 nucleotides are TGCGCCAGCAGCCTTGAGTGGGCCGAGGAGCTGTTTTTT. The whole variable domain, filled in from reference TRBV5-1 and TRBJ2-2, reads KAGVTQTPRYLIKTRGQQVTLSCSPISGHRSVSWYQQTPGQGLQFLFEYFSETQRNKGNFPGRFSGRQFSNSRSEMNVSTLELGDSALYLCASSLEWAEELFFGEGSRLTVL.

In the case of this clonotype: The missing conserved phenylalanine or tryptophan at the end of this CDR3 makes a read error likely. CDR3 sequence (DNA): TGTGCCAGCAGTAAAGTAGAATGGGACACTGAAGCTTTCTCT. Its translation: CASSKVEWDTEAFS. The chain employs TRBV6-1 and TRBJ1-1; no clear D gene. CDR3 length: 14 residues. The germline V gene has CDR1 MNHNS and CDR2 SASEGT. Trimming pared 5 bases from V and 3 bases from J, leaving 13 bases between.

The chain joins TRBV12-3 or TRBV12-4 to TRBJ1-5, with a weak D call TRBD1 (5 bases). Trimming removed 6 bases at V and 15 bases at J, with 21 bases between. This CDR3 is built from 13 residues. The CDR3 here is CASSLGLGERRHF. The CDR3 DNA sequence: TGTGCCAGCAGCTTGGGACTGGGAGAGCGGAGGCATTTT.